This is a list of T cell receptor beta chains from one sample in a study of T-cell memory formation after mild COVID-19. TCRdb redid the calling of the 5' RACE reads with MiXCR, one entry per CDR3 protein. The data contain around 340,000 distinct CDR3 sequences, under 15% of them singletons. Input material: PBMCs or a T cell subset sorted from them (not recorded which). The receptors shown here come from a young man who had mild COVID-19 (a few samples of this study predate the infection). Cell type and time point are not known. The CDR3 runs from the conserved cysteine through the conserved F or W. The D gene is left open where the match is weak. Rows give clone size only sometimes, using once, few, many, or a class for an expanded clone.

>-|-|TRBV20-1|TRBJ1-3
TGCAGTGCTAGGGCAGCTGGAAACACCATATATTTT
CSARAAGNTIYF
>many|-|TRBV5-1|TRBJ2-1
TGCGCCAGCAGCTCCGGACGAGGTGAGCAGTTCTTC
CASSSGRGEQFF
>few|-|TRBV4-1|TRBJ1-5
TGCGCCAGCAGCCAAGCCGGTAGGAACGATCAGCCCCAGCATTTT
CASSQAGRNDQPQHF
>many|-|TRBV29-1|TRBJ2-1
TGCAGCGTTGCTCCGCGATTCAACAATGAGCAGTTCTTC
CSVAPRFNNEQFF
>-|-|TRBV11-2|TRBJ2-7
TGTGCCAGCAGCTTAGACCCAATCCGCGAGCAGTACTTC
CASSLDPIREQYF
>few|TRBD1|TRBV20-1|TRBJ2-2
TGCAGTGCTAGAGCAGGGACAGCGAACACCGGGGAGCTGTTTTTT
CSARAGTANTGELFF
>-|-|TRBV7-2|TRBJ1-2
TGTGCCAGCAGCTGGAAACACGCCGCGGGGTATGGCTACACCTTC
CASSWKHAAGYGYTF
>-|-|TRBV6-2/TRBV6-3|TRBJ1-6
TGTGCCCCCTCGGATGTTTATAATTCACCCCTCCACTTT
CAPSDVYNSPLHF
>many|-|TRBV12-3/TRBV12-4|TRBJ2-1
TGTGCCAGCAGTCTCCGGATTAGCGGTAATGAGCAGTTCTTC
CASSLRISGNEQFF
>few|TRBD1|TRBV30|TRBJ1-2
TGTGCCTGGAGGCCCATGGACAGGGCCTATGGCTACACCTTC
CAWRPMDRAYGYTF
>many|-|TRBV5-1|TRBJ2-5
TGCGCCAGCAGCTTGGAAGGGGGAGGGCAAGAGACCCAGTACTTC
CASSLEGGGQETQYF
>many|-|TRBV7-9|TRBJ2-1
TGTGCCAGCAGCTTAGTAGGGGGGCGCTCCTACAATGAGCAGTTCTTC
CASSLVGGRSYNEQFF
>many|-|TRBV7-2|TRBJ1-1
TGTGCCAGCAGCCGGAGGGGGATGAACACTGAAGCTTTCTTT
CASSRRGMNTEAFF
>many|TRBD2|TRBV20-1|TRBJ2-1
TGCAGTTCTTTAGCGGGGGGGGCCCAGATTGAGCAGTTCTTC
CSSLAGGAQIEQFF
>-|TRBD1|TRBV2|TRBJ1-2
TGTGCCATCTCCGGGACAGGTTATGGCTACACCTTC
CAISGTGYGYTF
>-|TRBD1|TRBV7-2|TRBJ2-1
TGTGCCAGCAGCTTAAGCACAGGGGTTAAGAGTGAGCAGTTCTTC
CASSLSTGVKSEQFF
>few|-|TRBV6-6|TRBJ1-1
TGTGCCAGCAGTTACATGGCGAACACTGAAGCTTTCTTT
CASSYMANTEAFF
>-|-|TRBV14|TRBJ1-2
TGTGCCAGCAGCCGGCAGTCCTATGGCTACACCTTC
CASSRQSYGYTF
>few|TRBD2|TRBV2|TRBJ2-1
TGTGCCAGCAGGGCCCTAGCGGGGGCGTACAATGAGCAGTTCTTC
CASRALAGAYNEQFF
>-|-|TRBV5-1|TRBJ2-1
TGCGCCAGCGGAGGCGGGGGCACGCATGAGCAGTTCTTC
CASGGGGTHEQFF
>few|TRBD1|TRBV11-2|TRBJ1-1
TGTGCCAGCAGCCCGCGCAGGGGGGCGAACACTGAAGCTTTCTTT
CASSPRRGANTEAFF
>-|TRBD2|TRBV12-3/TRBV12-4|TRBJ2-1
TGTGCCAGCAGTTCTCGAATAGCGGGGGTCTCCTACAATGAGCAGTTCTTC
CASSSRIAGVSYNEQFF
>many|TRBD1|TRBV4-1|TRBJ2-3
TGCGCCAGCAGCTACGGGACAGGTGTAGGAGATACGCAGTATTTT
CASSYGTGVGDTQYF
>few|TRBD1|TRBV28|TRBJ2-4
TGTGCCAGCAGTTTATTGGGACAGTCGAACATTCAGTACTTC
CASSLLGQSNIQYF
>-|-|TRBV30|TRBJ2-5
TGTGCCTGGAGTGCCGTAGGAGGGCCAGAGACCCAGTACTTC
CAWSAVGGPETQYF
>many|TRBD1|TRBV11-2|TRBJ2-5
TGTGCCAGCAGCTTACCTACAGGGGGGAGAACCCAGTACTTC
CASSLPTGGRTQYF
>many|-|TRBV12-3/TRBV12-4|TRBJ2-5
TGTGCCAGCAGTTTTATGTACCAAGAGACCCAGTACTTC
CASSFMYQETQYF
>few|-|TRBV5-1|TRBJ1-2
TGCGCCAGCAGCTTAAGAGGGGATCCATATGGCTACACCTTC
CASSLRGDPYGYTF
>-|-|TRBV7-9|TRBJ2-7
TGTGACAGCAGCTTGCGGGCGGGACCCTCCTACGAGCAGTACTTC
CDSSLRAGPSYEQYF
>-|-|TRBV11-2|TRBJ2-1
TGTGCCAGCTCGGCGGGGAGCTCCTACAATGAGCAGTTCTTC
CASSAGSSYNEQFF
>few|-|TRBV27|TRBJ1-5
TGTGCCAGCAGTTCCCTCGACGGGGGATTCCAGCCCCAGCATTTT
CASSSLDGGFQPQHF
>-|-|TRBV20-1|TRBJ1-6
TGCAGTGCTAGATCGACGGGGTTGGTTGATTCACCCCTCCACTTT
CSARSTGLVDSPLHF
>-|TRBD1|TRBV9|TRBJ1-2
TGTGCCAGCAGCCCACAGGGGGCGGTTGGCTACACCTTC
CASSPQGAVGYTF
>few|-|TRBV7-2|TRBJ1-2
TGTGCCAGCAGCGGGGGTGGGTCCCTCTATGGCTACACCTTC
CASSGGGSLYGYTF
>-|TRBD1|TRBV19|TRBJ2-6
TGTGCCAGTAGCACAGGGGGCTCTGGGGCCAACGTCCTGACTTTC
CASSTGGSGANVLTF
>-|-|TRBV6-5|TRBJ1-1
TGTGCCAGCAGCAAGGGACGGTGGAACACTGAAGCTTTCTTT
CASSKGRWNTEAFF
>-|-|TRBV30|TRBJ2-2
TGTGCCTGGAGTCCAACAGGATGGTGGGCGCTGTTTTTT
CAWSPTGWWALFF
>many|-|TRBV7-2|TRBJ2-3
TGTGCCAGCAGCCCAGGGGGGACTTCGAAAGCAGATACGCAGTATTTT
CASSPGGTSKADTQYF
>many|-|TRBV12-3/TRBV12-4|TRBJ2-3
TGTGCCAGCAGTTTGCTTGCTAGCACAGATACGCAGTATTTT
CASSLLASTDTQYF
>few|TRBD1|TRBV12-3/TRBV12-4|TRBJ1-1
TGTGCCAGCAGTTGGGGACAGGGGGCTGAAGCTTTCTTT
CASSWGQGAEAFF
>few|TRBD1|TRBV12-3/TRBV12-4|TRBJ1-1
TGTGCCAGCAATACCCGGGACAGGGGGCGGAGGAGCACTGAAGCTTTCTTT
CASNTRDRGRRSTEAFF
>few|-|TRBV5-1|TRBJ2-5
TGCGCCAGCAGCTTGGTTGGCGGGGACCCCCTGGGAGAGACCCAGTACTTC
CASSLVGGDPLGETQYF
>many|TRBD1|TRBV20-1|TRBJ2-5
TGCAGTGCTCGCAAGGACAGGGGTACGCGCGTAGAGACCCAGTACTTC
CSARKDRGTRVETQYF
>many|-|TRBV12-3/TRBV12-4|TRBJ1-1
TGTGCCAGCACCGGAACAGGGTTGGACACTGAAGCTTTCTTT
CASTGTGLDTEAFF
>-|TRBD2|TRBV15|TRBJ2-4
TGTGCCACCAGCGGAACTAGCGTAAACATTCAGTACTTC
CATSGTSVNIQYF
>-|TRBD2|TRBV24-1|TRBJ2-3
TGTGCCACCAGTGATTTGCCCATTCTAGCGGGAGCTCGAAGCACAGATACGCAGTATTTT
CATSDLPILAGARSTDTQYF
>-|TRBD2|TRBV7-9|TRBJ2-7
TGTGCCAGCAGCTTATTGCCGGGGGGAAAAGAGCAGTACTTC
CASSLLPGGKEQYF